The 9 T cell receptor beta chains below come from one sample, sequenced in a study of shared clonotypes between healthy human individuals. The table came from immunoSEQ multiplex PCR; TCRdb's copy has only in-frame clones and leaves some out. The sample includes roughly 1 million clones, about 74% of them seen just once. The sequencing sample was made of memory CD4+ T cells sorted from blood. This sample's subset: CD45RA-negative fraction. All receptors derive from a man between 18 and 35 years old in good health.

CDR3 in DNA: TGCGCCAGCAGCGTCAACGTGATGGGGCCCTACGAGCAGTACTTC. This encodes CASSVNVMGPYEQYF. V gene TRBV5-1 combines with J gene TRBJ2-7, with D possibly matching TRBD1 (5 bases). The V end lost 4 bases, the J end lost 2 bases, and 16 bases lay between the germline ends. Germline-derived CDR1 and CDR2 are SGHRS and YFSETQ. The CDR3 extends over 15 amino acids.

The J gene is TRBJ2-2, the V gene TRBV19; a possible D gene is TRBD1 (6 bases). This CDR3 has 14 residues. V was trimmed by 10 bases and J by 5 bases, leaving 17 bases between them. Germline V gene sequence: CDR1 LNHDA, CDR2 SQIVND (reference sequence). The CDR3 reads CATSHQGQTGELFF. CDR3 DNA sequence: TGTGCCACCTCACACCAGGGGCAGACCGGGGAGCTGTTTTTT.

The rearrangement links TRBV18 to TRBJ2-7, with D possibly TRBD1 on 6 matching bases. Germline-derived CDR1 and CDR2 are KGHSH and LQKENI. The CDR3 length is 16 residues. Trimming shortened V by 3 bases and J by 3 bases, and 18 bases separated the two germline ends. In nucleotides, the CDR3 is TGTGCCAGCTCACCCTCGCGCAGCCTCAGGGGCTACGAGCAGTACTTC. As protein: CASSPSRSLRGYEQYF. The full variable domain, its missing parts supplied by reference TRBV18 and TRBJ2-7, is NAGVMQNPRHLVRRRGQEARLRCSPMKGHSHVYWYRQLPEEGLKFMVYLQKENIIDESGMPKERFSAEFPKEGPSILRIQQVVRGDSAAYFCASSPSRSLRGYEQYFGPGTRLTVT.

The chain recombines TRBV18 with TRBJ2-2; D is unclear. Germline V gives CDR1 KGHSH, CDR2 LQKENI. V was clipped by 2 bases and J by 3 bases, with 1 base between them. There are 12 residues in the CDR3. The CDR3 nucleotides read TGTGCCAGCTCACCATACACCGGGGAGCTGTTTTTT. It encodes CASSPYTGELFF.

V and J are TRBV12-5 and TRBJ1-2, with 9 positions matching TRBD1. The CDR3 totals 17 residues. Germline V gene sequence: CDR1 LGHNT, CDR2 FRNRAP. The J segment lost 4 bases and the V segment lost 1 base, leaving 10 bases of the junction unmatched. The CDR3 DNA follows: TGTGCTAGTGGTTTGGGGAAGTCCGGGACAGGGCTCTATGGCTACACCTTC. It specifies CASGLGKSGTGLYGYTF.

The chain has TRBV18 and TRBJ2-7, with 11 bases that match TRBD1. The germline gives CDR1 KGHSH, CDR2 LQKENI. The CDR3 extends over 17 amino acids. After removal of 2 bases from V and 2 bases from J, the junction contained 8 bases not matched to a gene. The CDR3: CASSPRVPGQGAYEQYF. For the CDR3, the DNA is TGTGCCAGCTCACCAAGGGTTCCGGGACAGGGGGCCTACGAGCAGTACTTC. Full variable domain (outside the CDR3, taken from reference TRBV18 and TRBJ2-7): NAGVMQNPRHLVRRRGQEARLRCSPMKGHSHVYWYRQLPEEGLKFMVYLQKENIIDESGMPKERFSAEFPKEGPSILRIQQVVRGDSAAYFCASSPRVPGQGAYEQYFGPGTRLTVT.

The chain uses TRBV7-2 and TRBJ2-1, with unresolved D. Germline lookup yields CDR1 SGHTA and CDR2 FQGNSA. The CDR3 is made up of 11 amino acids. The V and J ends lost 2 bases and 7 bases respectively, with 3 bases between them. The CDR3: CASSLTNEQFF. CDR3 bases: TGTGCCAGCAGCTTAACAAATGAGCAGTTCTTC.

The chain employs TRBV30 and TRBJ2-6; TRBD1 agrees at 7 bases. The CDR3 is made up of 16 amino acids. CDR1 and CDR2 (germline): GTSNPN, SVGIG (reference sequence). J lost 0 bases, V lost 0 bases, and 2 bases had no gene match. The chain's CDR3 is CAWSVTGLSGANVLTF. For the CDR3, the DNA is TGTGCCTGGAGTGTGACAGGGCTCTCTGGGGCCAACGTCCTGACTTTC.

The sample holds one count of this clone. The genes are TRBV6-6 and TRBJ2-5, with D perhaps given as TRBD1 or TRBD2 (5 bases each). This CDR3 comprises 15 residues. The V and J ends lost 4 bases and 0 bases respectively, with 12 bases between them. The V gene's germline CDR1 is MNHNY and CDR2 SVGAGI (reference sequence). CDR3 DNA: TGTGCCAGCAGTTTTCCCGGGGCGTACCAAGAGACCCAGTACTTC. Protein: CASSFPGAYQETQYF.